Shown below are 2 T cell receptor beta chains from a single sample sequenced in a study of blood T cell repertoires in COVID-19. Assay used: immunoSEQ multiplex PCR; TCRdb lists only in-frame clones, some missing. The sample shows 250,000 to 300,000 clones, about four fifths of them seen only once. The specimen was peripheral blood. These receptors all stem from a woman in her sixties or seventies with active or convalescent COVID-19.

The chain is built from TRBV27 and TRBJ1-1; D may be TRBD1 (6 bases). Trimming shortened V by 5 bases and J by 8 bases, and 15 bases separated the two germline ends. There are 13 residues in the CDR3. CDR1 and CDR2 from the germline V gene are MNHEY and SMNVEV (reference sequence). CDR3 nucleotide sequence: TGTGCCAGCAGTCCCATACGGGACAACGAAGCTTTCTTT. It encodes CASSPIRDNEAFF.

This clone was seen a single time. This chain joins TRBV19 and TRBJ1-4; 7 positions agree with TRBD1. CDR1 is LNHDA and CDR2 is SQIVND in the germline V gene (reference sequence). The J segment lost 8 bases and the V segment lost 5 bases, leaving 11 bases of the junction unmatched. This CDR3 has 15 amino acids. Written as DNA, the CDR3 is TGTGCCAGTAGTTCCCATAGGGGGCTGAGGGAAAAACTGTTTTTT. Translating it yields CASSSHRGLREKLFF. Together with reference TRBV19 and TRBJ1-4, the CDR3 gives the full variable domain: DGGITQSPKYLFRKEGQNVTLSCEQNLNHDAMYWYRQDPGQGLRLIYYSQIVNDFQKGDIAEGYSVSREKKESFPLTVTSAQKNPTAFYLCASSSHRGLREKLFFGSGTQLSVL.